One and the same sample provided the 7 T cell receptor beta chains below, sequenced in a study of T cell responses to AZD1222 COVID-19 vaccine. The method was immunoSEQ multiplex PCR; TCRdb's version includes in-frame clones alone and lacks a portion of them. The repertoire has about 86,000 clones, about 88% of them found once; the top ten carry under 4%. Sample: peripheral blood, taken on day 0 of AZD1222 vaccination. The receptor set was obtained from an adult in good health.

The chain combines TRBV28 with TRBJ2-1; D is possibly TRBD2 (5 bases). Trimming cost V 8 bases and J 6 bases, with 14 bases left between them. Germline assignment: CDR1 MDHEN and CDR2 SYDVKM. The CDR3 spans 13 residues. The CDR3 DNA follows: TGTGCCAGCGGCCTTGGACTTCCCAATGAGCAGTTCTTC. The encoded protein is CASGLGLPNEQFF. The variable domain in full, completed from reference TRBV28 and TRBJ2-1, reads DVKVTQSSRYLVKRTGEKVFLECVQDMDHENMFWYRQDPGLGLRLIYFSYDVKMKEKGDIPEGYSVSREKKERFSLILESASTNQTSMYLCASGLGLPNEQFFGPGTRLTVL.

The genes are TRBV10-2 and TRBJ1-5; TRBD1 matches 12 bases. This CDR3 has 17 residues. V gave up 6 bases and J gave up 5 bases; unmatched junction bases: 11. Per germline, CDR1 WSHSY and CDR2 SAAADI. DNA of the CDR3: TGCGCCAGCAGGGCCGGGACAGGGGGCGCGCGGTATCAGCCCCAGCATTTT. Protein: CASRAGTGGARYQPQHF.

The chain is built from TRBV2 and TRBJ2-7; D is possibly TRBD1 (6 bases). Germline assignment: CDR1 SNHLY and CDR2 FYNNEI. Trimming took off 1 base at V and 1 base at J, with 8 bases between the two ends. This CDR3 spans 14 amino acids. CDR3 amino acids: CASSEETGSYEQYF. The CDR3 coding sequence is TGTGCCAGCAGTGAAGAGACAGGTTCCTACGAGCAGTACTTC.

The gene calls are TRBV4-1 and TRBJ2-7; 9 bases are a match to TRBD2. The CDR3 is 15 residues long. Per the germline V gene, CDR1 is MGHRA and CDR2 is YSYEKL. The ends lost 1 base at V and 5 bases at J; junction bases unmatched: 6. CDR3 bases: TGCGCCAGCAGCCAAGTAAGCGGGAGGAACGACGAGCAGTACTTC. Protein product: CASSQVSGRNDEQYF.

J is TRBJ2-1 and V is TRBV19; TRBD2 matches at 8 bases. CDR1 LNHDA and CDR2 SQIVND come from the germline V gene (reference sequence). With 6 bases clipped from V and 5 bases from J, the junction kept 6 bases outside the gene matches. The CDR3 loop spans 14 amino acids. The CDR3 reads CASRLAGGDNEQFF. CDR3 nucleotide sequence: TGTGCCAGTAGGCTGGCGGGGGGAGACAATGAGCAGTTCTTC.

The V gene is TRBV11-2, the J gene TRBJ2-5; D is uncertain. CDR1 is SGHAT, CDR2 FQNNGV, per germline. The CDR3 sequence is 11 residues long. Trimming removed 2 bases from V and 2 bases from J, with 0 bases in between. This CDR3 reads CASSLQETQYF. CDR3 nucleotides: TGTGCCAGCAGCTTACAAGAGACCCAGTACTTC.

The chain links TRBV12-3 or TRBV12-4 to TRBJ1-6, with 8 positions matching TRBD1. The CDR3 is 13 amino acids. Unmatched junction bases numbered 3, after V lost 5 bases and J lost 9 bases. The CDR3 region is CASSPGGGSPLHF. The DNA of the CDR3 is TGTGCCAGCAGTCCAGGGGGCGGTTCACCCCTCCACTTT.